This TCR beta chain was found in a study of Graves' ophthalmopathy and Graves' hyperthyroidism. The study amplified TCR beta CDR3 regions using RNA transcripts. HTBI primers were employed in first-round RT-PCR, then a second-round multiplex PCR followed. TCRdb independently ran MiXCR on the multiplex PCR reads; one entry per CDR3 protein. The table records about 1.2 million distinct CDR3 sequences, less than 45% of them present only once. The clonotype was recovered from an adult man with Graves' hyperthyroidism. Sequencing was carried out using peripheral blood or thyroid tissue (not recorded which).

CDR3 region: CASSMGSGTTAGELFF. In DNA form, the CDR3 reads TGTGCCAGTAGTATGGGCTCCGGGACTACCGCCGGGGAGCTGTTTTTT. The chain is built from TRBV19 and TRBJ2-2, with 7 bases aligning to TRBD2. This CDR3 contains 16 residues. Trimming at V came to 3 bases and at J to 6 bases, leaving 10 bases not matched to a gene. Germline loops: CDR1 LNHDA, CDR2 SQIVND (reference sequence).